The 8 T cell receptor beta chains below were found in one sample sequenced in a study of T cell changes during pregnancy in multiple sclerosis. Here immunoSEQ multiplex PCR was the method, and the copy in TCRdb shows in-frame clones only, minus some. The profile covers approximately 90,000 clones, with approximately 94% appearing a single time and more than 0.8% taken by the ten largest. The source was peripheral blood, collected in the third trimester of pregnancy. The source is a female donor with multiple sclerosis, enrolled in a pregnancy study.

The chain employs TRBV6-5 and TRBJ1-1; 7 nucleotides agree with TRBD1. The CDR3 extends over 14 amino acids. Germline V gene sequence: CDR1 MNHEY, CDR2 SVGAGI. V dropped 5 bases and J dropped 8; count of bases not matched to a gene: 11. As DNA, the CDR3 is TGTGCCAGCAGTACCGAAGACAGGGTAGGCGAAGCTTTCTTT. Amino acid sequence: CASSTEDRVGEAFF.

The CDR3 DNA reads TGTGCCTGGAGTGGGGGAGTCGATACGCAGTATTTT. This gives the protein CAWSGGVDTQYF. The chain combines TRBV30 with TRBJ2-3; a possible D gene is TRBD2 (5 bases). V lost 1 base and J lost 6, with 8 bases in between. The CDR3 consists of 12 residues. Germline assignment: CDR1 GTSNPN and CDR2 SVGIG (reference sequence).

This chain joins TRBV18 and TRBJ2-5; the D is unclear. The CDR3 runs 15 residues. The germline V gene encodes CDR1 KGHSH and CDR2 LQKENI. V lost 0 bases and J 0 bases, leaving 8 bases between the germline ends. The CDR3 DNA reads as TGTGCCAGCTCACCACCTTTGTCTCACCAAGAGACCCAGTACTTC. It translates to CASSPPLSHQETQYF. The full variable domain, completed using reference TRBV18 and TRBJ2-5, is NAGVMQNPRHLVRRRGQEARLRCSPMKGHSHVYWYRQLPEEGLKFMVYLQKENIIDESGMPKERFSAEFPKEGPSILRIQQVVRGDSAAYFCASSPPLSHQETQYFGPGTRLLVL.

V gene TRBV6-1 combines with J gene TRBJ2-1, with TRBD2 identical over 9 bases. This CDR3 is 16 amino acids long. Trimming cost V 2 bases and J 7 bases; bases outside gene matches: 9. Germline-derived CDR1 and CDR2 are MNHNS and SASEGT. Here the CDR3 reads CASSEQPSGVGNEQFF. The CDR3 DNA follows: TGTGCCAGCAGTGAACAACCTAGCGGGGTGGGGAATGAGCAGTTCTTC.

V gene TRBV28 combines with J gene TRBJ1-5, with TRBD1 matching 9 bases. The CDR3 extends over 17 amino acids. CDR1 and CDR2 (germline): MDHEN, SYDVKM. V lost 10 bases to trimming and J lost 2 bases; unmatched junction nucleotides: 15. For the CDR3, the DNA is TGTGCCACTCTCCCCGGGACAGGGTTTAAGGGCAATCAGCCCCAGCATTTT. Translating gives CATLPGTGFKGNQPQHF. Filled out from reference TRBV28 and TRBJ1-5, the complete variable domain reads DVKVTQSSRYLVKRTGEKVFLECVQDMDHENMFWYRQDPGLGLRLIYFSYDVKMKEKGDIPEGYSVSREKKERFSLILESASTNQTSMYLCATLPGTGFKGNQPQHFGDGTRLSIL.

CDR3 nucleotides: TGTGCCAGCAGCGCCCAACTCGATTCAGATACGCAGTATTTT. Its translation: CASSAQLDSDTQYF. The rearrangement joins TRBV9 to TRBJ2-3, with D unclear. The V gene's germline CDR1 is SGDLS and CDR2 YYNGEE. Trimming removed 3 bases at V and 4 bases at J, with 12 bases between. The CDR3 runs to 14 residues.

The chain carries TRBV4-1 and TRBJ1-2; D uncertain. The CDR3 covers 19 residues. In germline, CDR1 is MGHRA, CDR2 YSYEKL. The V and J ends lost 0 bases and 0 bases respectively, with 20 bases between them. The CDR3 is CASSQDGIDLRSPNYGYTF. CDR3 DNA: TGCGCCAGCAGCCAAGATGGAATTGACTTACGAAGTCCTAACTATGGCTACACCTTC.

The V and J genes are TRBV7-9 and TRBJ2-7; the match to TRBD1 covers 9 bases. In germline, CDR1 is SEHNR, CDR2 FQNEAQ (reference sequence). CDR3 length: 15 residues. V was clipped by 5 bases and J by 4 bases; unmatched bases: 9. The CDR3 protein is CASSLPGTGTYEQYF. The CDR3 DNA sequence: TGTGCCAGCAGCCTCCCCGGGACAGGGACGTACGAGCAGTACTTC.